This paragraph covers one T cell receptor (beta chain) sequence. The CDR3 extends over 16 amino acids. Germline V lookup: CDR1 SGHNT, CDR2 YYREEE (reference sequence). V lost 4 bases, J lost 6 bases, and 11 bases stayed unmatched. The data were obtained in a study of control samples from healthy donors and cancer patients. Some clones are missing from TCRdb's copy, which holds only in-frame ones; the method was immunoSEQ multiplex PCR. Altogether 100,000 to 150,000 clones are present, less than 95% being singletons, with the ten largest covering 3.6%. The source material was blood. This TCR came from a man aged 25-40 years in good health. The rearrangement links TRBV5-4 to TRBJ2-3; 10 nucleotides align to TRBD2. The CDR3 DNA reads as TGTGCCAGCAGCAGAGGATCTAGCGGGGGTGTGGATACGCAGTATTTT. Translating gives CASSRGSSGGVDTQYF.